The following is a T cell receptor beta chain sequence with its context. The target of this receptor is not known. The sample holds no much larger clone one base away, and base qualities are not on file. Read against the paper, the sample's time point label means: recipient sample about 28 days before transplant, after cytoreduction. Blood from recipients was drawn roughly 28 days before transplant, then again at days 30, 100 and 180 after transplant. Using Nuclei Lysis Solution, genomic DNA was extracted from unfractionated peripheral blood mononuclear cells that were either fresh or cryopreserved. This record comes from a study of T cell clonotyping in hematopoietic cell transplantation (dated by TCRdb to the early 2020s). Describing the broader study: Pretransplant samples from recipients were collected after cytoreduction. A total of 110 to 150 blood samples were collected in the study from approximately 32 consecutive transplant recipients and their related donors. Patient recruitment ran from September 2015 to January 2017, and follow-up continued until late 2020 or death.

The paper as a whole reports these results and caveats: Inverse Simpson Index values from donors and from recipients before transplant predicted broader TCR repertoire diversity after transplant. Recipient TCR diversity fell after transplant, with pathologically expanded clonotypes rising progressively from day 30 to day 180. Sample size was limited, and cells were not sorted, so CD4 and CD8 repertoire contributions could not be separated. Just a small fraction of recipient repertoires overlapped with donor repertoires, and more than 95% appeared de novo at the given depth.

The immunoSEQ assay, a bias-controlled multiplex PCR using V- and J-specific primers, was used to amplify TCR beta CDR3 regions from genomic DNA. In a second PCR step, a proprietary barcode and Illumina adapter sequences were attached to the CDR3 amplicons. CDR3 libraries were sequenced on an Illumina MiSeq instrument. As for how the authors treated the data: Export and quality control were done with immunoSEQ Analyzer 3.0, while downstream analyses used R Bioconductor and Immunarch. Repertoire metrics were calculated using only productive rearrangements within the normalized downsampled data set. Clonotypes larger than 5 templates in the normalized cohort were defined as pathologically expanded. The Inverse Simpson Index served as the measure of repertoire diversity. To capture all clonotypes, the CMV-specificity analyses were run on the non-normalized data set. The table was pulled from immuneACCESS by TCRdb, which kept in-frame rearrangements only. Such tables lose some clones; where checked, under half of the loss comes from unresolved V genes, and the rest has no known cause. That table is the source of V, J and clone size, and D and trimming were worked out from the DNA. In all, the sample holds tens of thousands of clones, and more than 85% of those were seen once. Together, the top ten hold 2% to 2.5% of the sample.

V sheds 1 base and J sheds 3 bases, leaving 13 bases between their ends. From the germline V gene, CDR1 is SGHNT and CDR2 is YENEEA. The CDR3 runs 16 amino acids, cysteine and phenylalanine included. Solely the CDR3 DNA is kept, with 48 bases framed from the first base. The sequence derives from a man between 45 and 60 years old with acute myeloid leukemia. Some clones in this sample may be carry-over from other donors' samples. In this chain, TRBV11-3 is recombined with TRBJ2-1; the D gene remains uncertain. The sample here was peripheral blood mononuclear cells, taken before stem cell transplant. The nucleotide sequence is TGTGCCAGCAGCTTAGCGCCCCCGACGGACTACAATGAGCAGTTCTTC. Protein translation: CASSLAPPTDYNEQFF.